This paragraph reports one T cell receptor beta chain. Its target is not known. Reverse transcribed after extraction, RNA yielded cDNA as the sequencing template. TCRdb's table, derived via immunoSEQ multiplex PCR, lists solely in-frame clones and lacks some. The table includes approximately 66,000 clones, approximately 64% detected once. The source of the sample is a study of CD8+ T cells in alopecia areata. Study in general: Treated patients took oral tofacitinib at 5 to 10 mg twice daily. General study findings and limits: The study found TCR sharing across patients less clear than in mice, possibly for HLA reasons.

The ends were cut back, 5 bases at V and 4 bases at J, with 15 bases in the middle. Germline V gene lookup returns CDR1 SQVTM and CDR2 ANQGSEA. The CDR3 consists of 13 residues. Patients with alopecia areata provided lesional scalp punch biopsies as well as peripheral blood. The chain joins TRBV29-1 to TRBJ2-7, with D perhaps being TRBD1 or TRBD2 (5 bases each). The receptor comes from a human donor with alopecia areata. The input for sequencing was CD8+ T cells sorted from blood, taken at week 0. This chain's CDR3 is CSVPGTGDYEQYF. DNA of the CDR3: TGCAGCGTTCCCGGGACCGGGGATTACGAGCAGTACTTC.